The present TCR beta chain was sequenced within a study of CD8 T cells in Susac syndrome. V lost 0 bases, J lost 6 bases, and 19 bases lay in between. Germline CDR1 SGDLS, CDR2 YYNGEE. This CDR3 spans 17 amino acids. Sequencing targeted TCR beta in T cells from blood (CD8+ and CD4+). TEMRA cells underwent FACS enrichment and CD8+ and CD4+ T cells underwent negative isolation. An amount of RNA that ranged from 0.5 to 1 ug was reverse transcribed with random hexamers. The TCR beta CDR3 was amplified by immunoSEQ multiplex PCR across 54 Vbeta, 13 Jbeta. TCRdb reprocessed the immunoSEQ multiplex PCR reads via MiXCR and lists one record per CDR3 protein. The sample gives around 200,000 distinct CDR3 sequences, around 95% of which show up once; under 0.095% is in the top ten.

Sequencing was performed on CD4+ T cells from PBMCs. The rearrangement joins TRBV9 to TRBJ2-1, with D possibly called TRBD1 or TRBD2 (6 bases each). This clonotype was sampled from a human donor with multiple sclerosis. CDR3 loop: CASSVDGRRGRLNEQFF. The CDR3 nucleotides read TGTGCCAGCAGCGTAGATGGTCGGAGGGGGAGGCTCAATGAGCAGTTCTTC.